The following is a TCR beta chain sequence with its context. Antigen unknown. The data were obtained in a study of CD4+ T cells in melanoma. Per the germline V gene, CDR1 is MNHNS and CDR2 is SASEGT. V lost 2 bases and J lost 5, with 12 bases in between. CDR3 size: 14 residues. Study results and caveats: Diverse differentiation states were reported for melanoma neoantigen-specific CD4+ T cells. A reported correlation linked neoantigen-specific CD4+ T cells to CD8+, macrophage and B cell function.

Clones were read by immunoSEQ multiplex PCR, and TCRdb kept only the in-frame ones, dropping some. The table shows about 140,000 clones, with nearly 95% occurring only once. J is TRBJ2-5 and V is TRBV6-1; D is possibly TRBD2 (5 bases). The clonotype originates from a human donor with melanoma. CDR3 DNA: TGTGCCAGCAGTGAATGGAGGCGGGCGGAGACCCAGTACTTC. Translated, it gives CASSEWRRAETQYF.